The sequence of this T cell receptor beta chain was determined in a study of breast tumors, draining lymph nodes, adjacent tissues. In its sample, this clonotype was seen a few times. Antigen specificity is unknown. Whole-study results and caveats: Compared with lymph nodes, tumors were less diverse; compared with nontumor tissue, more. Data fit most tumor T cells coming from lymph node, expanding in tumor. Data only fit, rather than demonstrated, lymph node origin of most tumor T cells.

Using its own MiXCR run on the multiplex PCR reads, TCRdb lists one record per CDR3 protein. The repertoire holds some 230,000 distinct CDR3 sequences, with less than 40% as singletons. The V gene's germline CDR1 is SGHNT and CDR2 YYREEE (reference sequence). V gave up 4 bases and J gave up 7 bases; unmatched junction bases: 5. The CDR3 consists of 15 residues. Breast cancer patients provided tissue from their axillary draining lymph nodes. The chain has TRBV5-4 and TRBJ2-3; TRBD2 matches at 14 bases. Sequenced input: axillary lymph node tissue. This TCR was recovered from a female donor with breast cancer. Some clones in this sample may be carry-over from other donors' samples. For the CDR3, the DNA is TGTGCCAGCAGCATCGGGACTAGCGGGAGTTATACGCAGTATTTT. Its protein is CASSIGTSGSYTQYF.